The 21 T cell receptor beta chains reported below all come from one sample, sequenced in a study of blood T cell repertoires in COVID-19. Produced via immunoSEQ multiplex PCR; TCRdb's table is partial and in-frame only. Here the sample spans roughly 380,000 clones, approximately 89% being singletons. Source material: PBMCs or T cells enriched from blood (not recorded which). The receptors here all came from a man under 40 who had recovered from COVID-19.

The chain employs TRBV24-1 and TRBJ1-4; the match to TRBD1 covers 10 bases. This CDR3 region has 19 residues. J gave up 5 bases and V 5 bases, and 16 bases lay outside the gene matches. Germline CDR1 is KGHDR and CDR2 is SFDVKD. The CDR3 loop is CATSAERRTGGAKNEKLFF. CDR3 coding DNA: TGTGCCACCAGTGCCGAAAGAAGGACAGGGGGAGCCAAAAATGAAAAACTGTTTTTT.

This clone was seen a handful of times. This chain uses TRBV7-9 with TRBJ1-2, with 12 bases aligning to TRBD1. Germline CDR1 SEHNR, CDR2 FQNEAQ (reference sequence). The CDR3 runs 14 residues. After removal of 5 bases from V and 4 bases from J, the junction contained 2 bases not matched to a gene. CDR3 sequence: CASSGGQGAYGYTF. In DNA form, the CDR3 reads TGTGCCAGCAGCGGGGGACAGGGGGCCTATGGCTACACCTTC.

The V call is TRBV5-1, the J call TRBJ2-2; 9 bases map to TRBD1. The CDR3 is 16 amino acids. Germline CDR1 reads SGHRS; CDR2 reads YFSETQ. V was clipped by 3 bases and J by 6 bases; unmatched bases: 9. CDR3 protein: CASSWDRAKVSGELFF. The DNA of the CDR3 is TGCGCCAGCAGCTGGGACAGGGCCAAGGTGTCCGGGGAGCTGTTTTTT. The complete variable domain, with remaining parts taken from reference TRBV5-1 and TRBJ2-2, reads KAGVTQTPRYLIKTRGQQVTLSCSPISGHRSVSWYQQTPGQGLQFLFEYFSETQRNKGNFPGRFSGRQFSNSRSEMNVSTLELGDSALYLCASSWDRAKVSGELFFGEGSRLTVL.

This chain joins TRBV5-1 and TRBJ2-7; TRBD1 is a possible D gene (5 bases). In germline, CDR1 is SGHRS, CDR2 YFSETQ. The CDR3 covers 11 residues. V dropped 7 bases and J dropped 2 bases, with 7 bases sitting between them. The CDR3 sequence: CASQGTYEQYF. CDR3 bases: TGCGCCAGCCAGGGAACCTACGAGCAGTACTTC.

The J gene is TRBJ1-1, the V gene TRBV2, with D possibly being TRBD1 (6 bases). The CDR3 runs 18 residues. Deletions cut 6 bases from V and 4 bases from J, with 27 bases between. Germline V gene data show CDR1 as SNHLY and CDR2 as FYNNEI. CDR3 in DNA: TGTGCCAGCAGCGACCGAGGGGGGGTTCAAGGGACGTTCACTGAAGCTTTCTTT. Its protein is CASSDRGGVQGTFTEAFF.

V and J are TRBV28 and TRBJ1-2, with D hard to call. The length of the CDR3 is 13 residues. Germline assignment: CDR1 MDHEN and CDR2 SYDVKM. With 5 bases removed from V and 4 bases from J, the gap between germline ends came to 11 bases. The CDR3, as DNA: TGTGCCAGCAGTCCTCCGGGAACCTATGGCTACACCTTC. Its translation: CASSPPGTYGYTF.

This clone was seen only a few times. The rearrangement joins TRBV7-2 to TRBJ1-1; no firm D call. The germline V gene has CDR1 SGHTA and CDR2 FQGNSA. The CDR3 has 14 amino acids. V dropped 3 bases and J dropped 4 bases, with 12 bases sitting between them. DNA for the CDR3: TGTGCCAGCAGCTTGCGACTGGTTGGCACTGAAGCTTTCTTT. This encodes CASSLRLVGTEAFF.

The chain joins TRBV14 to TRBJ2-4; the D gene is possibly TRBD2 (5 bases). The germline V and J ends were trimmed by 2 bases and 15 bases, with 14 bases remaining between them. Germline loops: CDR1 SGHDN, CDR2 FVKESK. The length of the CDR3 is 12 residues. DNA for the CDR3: TGTGCCAGCAGCCAACTACCTGAGCGGCCGTACTTC. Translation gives CASSQLPERPYF.

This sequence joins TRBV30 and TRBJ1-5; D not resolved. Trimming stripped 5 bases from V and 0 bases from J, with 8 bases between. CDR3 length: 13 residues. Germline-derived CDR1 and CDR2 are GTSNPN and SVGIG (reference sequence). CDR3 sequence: CAWGRDSNQPQHF. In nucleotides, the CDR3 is TGTGCCTGGGGCCGGGATAGCAATCAGCCCCAGCATTTT.

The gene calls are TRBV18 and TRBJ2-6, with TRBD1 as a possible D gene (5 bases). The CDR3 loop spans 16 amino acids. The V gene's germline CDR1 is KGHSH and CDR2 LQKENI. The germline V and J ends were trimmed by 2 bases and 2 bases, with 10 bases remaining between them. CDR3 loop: CASSPARGPGANVLTF. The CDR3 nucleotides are TGTGCCAGCTCACCAGCTAGGGGTCCTGGGGCCAACGTCCTGACTTTC.

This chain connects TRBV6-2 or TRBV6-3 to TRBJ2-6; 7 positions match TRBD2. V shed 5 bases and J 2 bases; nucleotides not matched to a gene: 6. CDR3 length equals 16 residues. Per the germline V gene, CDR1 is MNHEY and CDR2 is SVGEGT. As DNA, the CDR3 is TGTGCCAGCAGTCCCCGGGGGGAAGCTGGGGCCAACGTCCTGACTTTC. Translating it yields CASSPRGEAGANVLTF.

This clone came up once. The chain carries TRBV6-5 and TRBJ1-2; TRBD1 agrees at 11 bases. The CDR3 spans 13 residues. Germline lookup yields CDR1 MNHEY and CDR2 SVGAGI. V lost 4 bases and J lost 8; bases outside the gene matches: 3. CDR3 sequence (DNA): TGTGCCAGCAGTTGGACAGGGGGCAGCGGCTACACCTTC. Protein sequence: CASSWTGGSGYTF.

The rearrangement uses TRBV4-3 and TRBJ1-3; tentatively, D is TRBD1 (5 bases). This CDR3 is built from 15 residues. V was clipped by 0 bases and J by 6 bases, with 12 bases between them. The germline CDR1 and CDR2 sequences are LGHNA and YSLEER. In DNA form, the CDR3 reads TGCGCCAGCAGCCAAGATGACGACAGATTAAACACCATATATTTT. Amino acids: CASSQDDDRLNTIYF.

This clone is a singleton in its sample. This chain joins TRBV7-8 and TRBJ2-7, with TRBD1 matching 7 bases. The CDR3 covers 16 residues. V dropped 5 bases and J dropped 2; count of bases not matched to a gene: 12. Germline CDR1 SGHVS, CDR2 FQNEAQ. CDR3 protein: CASSTGTAEKAYEQYF. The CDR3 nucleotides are TGTGCCAGCAGCACCGGGACAGCCGAAAAGGCCTACGAGCAGTACTTC.

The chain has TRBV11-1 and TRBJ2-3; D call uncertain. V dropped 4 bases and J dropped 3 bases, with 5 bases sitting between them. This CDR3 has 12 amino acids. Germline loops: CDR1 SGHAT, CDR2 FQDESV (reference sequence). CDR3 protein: CASSSSTDTQYF. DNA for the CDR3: TGTGCCAGCAGCTCATCAACAGATACGCAGTATTTT.

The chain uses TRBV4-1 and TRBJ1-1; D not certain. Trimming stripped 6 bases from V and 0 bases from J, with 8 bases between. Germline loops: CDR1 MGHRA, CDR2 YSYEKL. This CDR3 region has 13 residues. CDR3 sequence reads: CASSQIMNTEAFF. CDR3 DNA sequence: TGCGCCAGCAGTCAGATCATGAACACTGAAGCTTTCTTT.

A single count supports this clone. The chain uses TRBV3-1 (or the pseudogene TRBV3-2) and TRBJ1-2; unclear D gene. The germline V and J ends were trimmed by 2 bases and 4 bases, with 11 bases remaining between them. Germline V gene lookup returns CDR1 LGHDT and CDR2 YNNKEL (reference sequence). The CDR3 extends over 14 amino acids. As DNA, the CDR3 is TGTGCCAGCAGCCAATCGTCACTAATCTATGGCTACACCTTC. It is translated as CASSQSSLIYGYTF.

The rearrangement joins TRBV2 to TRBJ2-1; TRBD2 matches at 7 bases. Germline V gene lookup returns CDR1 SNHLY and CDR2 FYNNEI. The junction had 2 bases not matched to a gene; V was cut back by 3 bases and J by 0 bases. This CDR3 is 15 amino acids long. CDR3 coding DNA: TGTGCCAGCAGTGAGGGCGGGGGCTCCTACAATGAGCAGTTCTTC. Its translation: CASSEGGGSYNEQFF. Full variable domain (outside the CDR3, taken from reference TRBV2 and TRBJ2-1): EPEVTQTPSHQVTQMGQEVILRCVPISNHLYFYWYRQILGQKVEFLVSFYNNEISEKSEIFDDQFSVERPDGSNFTLKIRSTKLEDSAMYFCASSEGGGSYNEQFFGPGTRLTVL.

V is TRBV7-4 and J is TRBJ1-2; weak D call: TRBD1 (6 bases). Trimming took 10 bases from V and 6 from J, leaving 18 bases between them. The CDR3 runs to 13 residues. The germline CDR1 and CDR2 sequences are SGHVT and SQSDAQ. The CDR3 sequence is CANPPRGPDGYTF. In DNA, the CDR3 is TGTGCCAACCCCCCCAGGGGACCCGATGGCTACACCTTC.

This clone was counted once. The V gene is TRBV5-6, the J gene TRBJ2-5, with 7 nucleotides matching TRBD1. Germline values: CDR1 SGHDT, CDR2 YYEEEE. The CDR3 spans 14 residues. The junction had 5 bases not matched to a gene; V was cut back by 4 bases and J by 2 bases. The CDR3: CASSRTGDQETQYF. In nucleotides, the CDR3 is TGTGCCAGCAGCCGAACAGGGGATCAAGAGACCCAGTACTTC.

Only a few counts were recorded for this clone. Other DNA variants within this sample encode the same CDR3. This CDR3 is CASSISSGNEKLFF. The CDR3 DNA is TGTGCCAGTAGTATTAGTTCCGGGAATGAAAAACTGTTTTTT. V usage is TRBV19 and J usage is TRBJ1-4, with D hard to call. V was trimmed by 3 bases and J by 5 bases, leaving 10 bases between them. The CDR3 has 14 amino acids. Germline V gene sequence: CDR1 LNHDA, CDR2 SQIVND (reference sequence).